The 9 T cell receptor beta chains presented below share a single source sample, sequenced in a study of circulating CD8 cells and anti-PD-1 response in melanoma. From live CD3+CD8+TCRalphabeta+ cells, four PD-1 and/or TIGIT subsets were sorted. The QIAseq Immune Repertoire TCR panel built the libraries from approximately 15 ng of total RNA. TCRdb processed the reads anew with MiXCR; each CDR3 protein has one entry. The sample includes over a thousand distinct CDR3 sequences, approximately 8.4% of them seen just once. This material consisted of CD8+ T cells from PBMCs, taken at baseline or after one month of anti-PD-1 therapy (not recorded which). The source is a human donor with melanoma.

By proportion, this clonotype is large (0.1 to 1%). The genes are TRBV9 and TRBJ2-3; perhaps TRBD2 as D (5 bases). CDR1 is SGDLS and CDR2 is YYNGEE in the germline V gene. The CDR3 is 15 amino acids. V was cut by 0 bases and J by 6 bases, with 14 bases left in between. The CDR3 region has the DNA TGTGCCAGCAGCGTAGAAGGGAGAGGGCCCGATACGCAGTATTTT. Amino acid sequence: CASSVEGRGPDTQYF.

A note on this clonotype: A read error is possible here, since a much larger clone lies one base away. The V and J genes are TRBV19 and TRBJ2-5; the match to TRBD1 covers 10 bases. V lost 11 bases, J lost 2 bases, and 11 bases stayed unmatched. CDR1 LNHDA and CDR2 SQIVND come from the germline V gene (reference sequence). The length of the CDR3 is 15 residues. CDR3 in amino acids: CAGSLRDRGQETQYF. CDR3 sequence (DNA): TGTGCCGGCAGTTTACGGGACAGGGGTCAAGAGACCCAGTACTTC.

By share of the sample, this clonotype is medium-sized. This chain joins TRBV28 and TRBJ2-7; 10 bases fit TRBD1. This CDR3 is built from 15 residues. J lost 5 bases, V lost 5 bases, and 9 bases had no gene match. Germline V lookup: CDR1 MDHEN, CDR2 SYDVKM. CDR3 protein: CASSTAGTGVDEQYF. CDR3 nucleotide sequence: TGTGCCAGCAGTACGGCCGGGACAGGGGTGGACGAGCAGTACTTC.

This clonotype ranks as medium-sized. The chain uses TRBV28 and TRBJ2-7; D tentatively fits TRBD1 or TRBD2 (5 bases each). Trimming shortened V by 8 bases and J by 7 bases, and 15 bases separated the two germline ends. Germline values: CDR1 MDHEN, CDR2 SYDVKM. The length of the CDR3 is 12 residues. DNA of the CDR3: TGTGCCAGCTCGCCGGGGCTCGGGGAGCAGTACTTC. It is translated as CASSPGLGEQYF. The entire variable domain, with the rest obtained from reference TRBV28 and TRBJ2-7, is as follows: DVKVTQSSRYLVKRTGEKVFLECVQDMDHENMFWYRQDPGLGLRLIYFSYDVKMKEKGDIPEGYSVSREKKERFSLILESASTNQTSMYLCASSPGLGEQYFGPGTRLTVT.

This clonotype is large within its sample. V and J are TRBV19 and TRBJ1-1; maybe TRBD1 (6 bases). This CDR3 has 15 residues. Looked up from germline, CDR1 is LNHDA and CDR2 is SQIVND (reference sequence). Between the trimmed V and J ends, which lost 3 bases and 4 bases, there was a span of 15 bases. This CDR3 reads CASSILLGATTEAFF. The CDR3 DNA is TGTGCCAGTAGTATTTTGCTGGGGGCGACCACTGAAGCTTTCTTT.

The chain is built from TRBV20-1 and TRBJ2-7; D is possibly TRBD1 or TRBD2 (6 bases each). Germline V gene data show CDR1 as DFQATT and CDR2 as SNEGSKA (reference sequence). The CDR3 contains 14 residues. V was trimmed by 1 base and J by 3 bases, leaving 13 bases between them. The CDR3 nucleotides read TGCAGTGCTAGAGGGAGGGACACGGTCTACGAGCAGTACTTC. Encoded protein: CSARGRDTVYEQYF.

This clonotype is classed as large. This chain joins TRBV19 and TRBJ2-3; D remains unclear. The CDR3 loop spans 15 amino acids. Trimming stripped 2 bases from V and 5 bases from J, with 14 bases between. Germline loops: CDR1 LNHDA, CDR2 SQIVND (reference sequence). The CDR3 DNA reads TGTGCCAGTAGTATACCGGATATGACGGGAGATACGCAGTATTTT. As protein: CASSIPDMTGDTQYF.

Remarks on this clonotype: Just one base apart from a much larger clone, this may be a read error. The chain has TRBV19 and TRBJ2-1; a weak D match, TRBD2 (7 bases). From germline, CDR1 is LNHDA and CDR2 SQIVND (reference sequence). This CDR3 is built from 14 residues. CDR3 DNA: TGTGCCACTCAGAGGACGGGGGGCTACAGTGAGCAGTTCTTC. The encoded protein is CATQRTGGYSEQFF.

This clonotype is classed as medium-sized (0.01 to 0.1%). The V gene is TRBV2, the J gene TRBJ2-1; 14 bases map to TRBD2. V lost 7 bases to trimming and J lost 2 bases; unmatched junction nucleotides: 7. CDR1 and CDR2 (germline): SNHLY, FYNNEI. This CDR3 contains 17 residues. The CDR3 loop reads CASTPGLAGETYNEQFF. The CDR3, as DNA: TGTGCCAGCACCCCGGGACTAGCGGGGGAAACCTACAATGAGCAGTTCTTC.